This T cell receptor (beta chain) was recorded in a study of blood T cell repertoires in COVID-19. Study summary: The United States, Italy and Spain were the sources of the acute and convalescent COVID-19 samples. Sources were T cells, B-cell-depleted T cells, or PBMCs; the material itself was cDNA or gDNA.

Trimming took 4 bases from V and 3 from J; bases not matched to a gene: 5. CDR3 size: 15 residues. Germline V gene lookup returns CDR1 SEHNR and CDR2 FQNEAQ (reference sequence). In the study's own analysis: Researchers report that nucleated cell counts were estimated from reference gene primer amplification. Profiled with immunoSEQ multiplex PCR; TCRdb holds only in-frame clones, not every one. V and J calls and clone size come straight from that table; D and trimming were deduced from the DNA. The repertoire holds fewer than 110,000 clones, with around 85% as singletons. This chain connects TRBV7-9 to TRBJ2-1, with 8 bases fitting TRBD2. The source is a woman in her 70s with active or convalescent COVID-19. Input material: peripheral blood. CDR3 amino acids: CASSSAGANYNEQFF. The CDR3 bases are TGTGCCAGCAGCTCAGCGGGAGCTAACTACAATGAGCAGTTCTTC.